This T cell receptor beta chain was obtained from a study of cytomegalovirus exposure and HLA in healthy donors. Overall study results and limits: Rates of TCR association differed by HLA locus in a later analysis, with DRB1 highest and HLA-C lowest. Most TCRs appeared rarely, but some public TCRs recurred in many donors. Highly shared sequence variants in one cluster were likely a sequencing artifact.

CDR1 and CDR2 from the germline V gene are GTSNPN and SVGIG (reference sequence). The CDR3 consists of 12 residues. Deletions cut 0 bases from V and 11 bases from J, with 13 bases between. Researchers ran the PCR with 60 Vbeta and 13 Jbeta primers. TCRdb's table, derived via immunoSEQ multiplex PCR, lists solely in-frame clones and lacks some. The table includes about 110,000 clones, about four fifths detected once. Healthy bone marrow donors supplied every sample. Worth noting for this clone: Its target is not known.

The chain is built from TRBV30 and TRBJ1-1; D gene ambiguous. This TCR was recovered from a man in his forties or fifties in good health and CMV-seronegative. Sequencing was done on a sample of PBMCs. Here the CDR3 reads CAWSVLGQRAFF. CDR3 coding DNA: TGTGCCTGGAGTGTACTAGGTCAGAGGGCTTTCTTT.